The present TCR beta chain was sequenced within a study of regulatory T cells in long-lasting Graves disease. Study-level results: Preferential use of TRBV28, TRBJ1-2 and TRBJ2-5 was seen in persistent disease. A greater number of public clonotypes (approximately 2,500) was shared by persistent patients than by new patients (about 960).

This clonotype has ten or more counts. The antigen is unknown. Germline CDR1 SNHLY, CDR2 FYNNEI. This CDR3 comprises 16 residues. V shed 6 bases, J shed 7 bases, and the junction held 8 bases outside the gene matches. As for time point: newly diagnosed GD, antithyroid drugs for less than 3 months. From PBMCs, RNA was extracted and then used to make the TCR library. The EDTA tubes were filled with roughly 10 milliliters of drawn peripheral blood. With iRepertoire HTBI primers and Arm-PCR of CDR3 regions, TCR beta libraries were built. Via MiXCR, TCRdb re-called the multiplex PCR reads, giving one row per CDR3 protein. The data show roughly 400,000 distinct CDR3 sequences, with about 15% seen just once and about 8% held by the top ten. The same data also contributed to another study, on T cells in Graves' hyperthyroidism and ophthalmopathy. That paper notes: A model of 13 V-J features distinguished ophthalmopathy from stable hyperthyroidism.

This specimen was peripheral blood mononuclear cells (PBMCs), taken at new diagnosis, from a patient treated with antithyroid drugs. The J gene is TRBJ2-1, the V gene TRBV2; 14 nucleotides match TRBD2. The receptor was isolated from a woman aged 40 to 55 with Graves disease. As DNA, the CDR3 is TGTGCCAGCAGACCAGTGGGACTAGCGGGAGCAAATGAGCAGTTCTTC. Residues: CASRPVGLAGANEQFF.